Below, one T cell receptor (beta chain) is given with its context. The antigen remains undetermined. The data stem from a study of vaccination effects on CD4 cells after COVID-19. Study details: Antigen-specific CD4+ T cells were first expanded with viral peptide pools by the ViraFEST assay and only then sequenced. The cohort was immunized with two doses of either the BNT162b2 or mRNA-1273 vaccine.

Generated by immunoSEQ multiplex PCR, the TCRdb table keeps only in-frame clones and is missing some. In the table there are 50,000 to 60,000 clones, roughly 80% of which are singletons. Having been cultured for roughly 11 days, the cells underwent CD4+ T cell isolation. The vaccine recipients had no prior SARS-CoV-2 infection, with negative nucleocapsid antibodies. V lost 3 bases to trimming and J lost 7 bases, with 10 bases between them. This CDR3 has 13 residues. The germline gives CDR1 SGHTA, CDR2 FQGTGA. The sequence came from a human donor who received a COVID-19 vaccine. This chain connects TRBV7-3 to TRBJ2-4; D not resolved. Source: CD4+ T cells from PBMCs cultured without peptide, taken before COVID-19 vaccination. Written as DNA, the CDR3 is TGTGCCAGCAGCTTGAATCTAGGGAACATTCAGTACTTC. Its translation is CASSLNLGNIQYF.